This TCR beta chain emerged from a study of cytomegalovirus exposure and HLA in healthy donors. General study points: In vitro testing confirmed a few CMV-associated chains as specific for CMV antigens.

On this clone itself: Antigen specificity is unknown.

Per germline, CDR1 MNHNS and CDR2 SASEGT. The CDR3 is 14 residues long. V lost 8 bases to trimming and J lost 5 bases; unmatched junction nucleotides: 4. Using immunoSEQ multiplex PCR, the repertoire was profiled, and TCRdb retains in-frame clones only, with some absent. The sample lists roughly 60,000 clones, around 94% occurring once. This sequence joins TRBV6-1 and TRBJ2-1; 12 bases agree with TRBD2. The TCR sequence derives from a man aged 18 to 35 in good health and CMV-seronegative. The sequenced material came from PBMCs. The CDR3 nucleotides are TGTGCCAGCGGAAGACTAGCGGGAGACAATGAGCAGTTCTTC. This encodes CASGRLAGDNEQFF.